The T cell receptor beta chain described here comes from a study of CD8+ T cells in alopecia areata. Trimming pared 3 bases from V and 0 bases from J, leaving 9 bases between. Germline CDR1 is LGHNA and CDR2 is YSLEER. CDR3 length: 16 amino acids. Isolated RNA was reverse transcribed into cDNA used as the sequencing template. Method: immunoSEQ multiplex PCR; TCRdb's copy keeps in-frame clones and lacks some. The repertoire has about 140,000 clones, around 49% of them found once; the top ten carry 0.99%. This chain joins TRBV4-3 and TRBJ2-6; TRBD2 is a possible D gene (5 bases). This clonotype originated in a human donor with alopecia areata. This specimen was CD4+ T cells sorted from blood, taken at week 0. As DNA, the CDR3 is TGCGCCAGCAGCCAGTGGGCGGGCTCTGGGGCCAACGTCCTGACTTTC. Protein product: CASSQWAGSGANVLTF.